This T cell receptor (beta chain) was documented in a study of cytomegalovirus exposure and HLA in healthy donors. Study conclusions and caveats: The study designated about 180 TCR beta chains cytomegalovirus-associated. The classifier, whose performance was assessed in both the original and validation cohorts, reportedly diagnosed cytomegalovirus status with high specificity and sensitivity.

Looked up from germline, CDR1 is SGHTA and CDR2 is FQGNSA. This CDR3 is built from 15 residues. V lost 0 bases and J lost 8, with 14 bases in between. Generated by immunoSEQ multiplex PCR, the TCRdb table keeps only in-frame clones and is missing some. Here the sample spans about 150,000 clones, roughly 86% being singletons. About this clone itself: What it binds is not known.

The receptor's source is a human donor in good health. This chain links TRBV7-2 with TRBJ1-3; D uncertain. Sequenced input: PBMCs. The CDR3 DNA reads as TGTGCCAGCAGCTTAGCGCCGAGAGGAACCGACACCATATATTTT. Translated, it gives CASSLAPRGTDTIYF.